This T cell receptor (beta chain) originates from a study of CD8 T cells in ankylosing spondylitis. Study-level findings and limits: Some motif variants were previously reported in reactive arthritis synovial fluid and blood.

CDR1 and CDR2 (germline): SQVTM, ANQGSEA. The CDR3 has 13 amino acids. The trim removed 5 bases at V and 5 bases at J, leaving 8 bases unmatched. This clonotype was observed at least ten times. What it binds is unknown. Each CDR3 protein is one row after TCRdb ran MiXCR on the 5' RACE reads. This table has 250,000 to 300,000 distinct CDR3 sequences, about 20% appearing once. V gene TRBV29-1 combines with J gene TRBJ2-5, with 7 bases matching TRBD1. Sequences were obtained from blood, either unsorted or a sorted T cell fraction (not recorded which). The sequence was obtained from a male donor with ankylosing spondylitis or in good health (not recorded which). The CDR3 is CSVQDRLRETQYF. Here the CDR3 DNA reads TGCAGCGTTCAGGACAGGCTGAGGGAGACCCAGTACTTC.